The count of the clone carrying this T cell receptor (beta chain) is one. The entry originates in a study of graft-versus-host responses after intestinal transplantation. In the study overall: Those transplanted obtained multivisceral, liver-intestinal, or isolated intestinal grafts. Study conclusions and caveats: The recipient marrow held GvH clones, and some of them showed up first in ileum or blood.

TCRdb's copy holds only in-frame clones and misses some; the assay was immunoSEQ multiplex PCR. Of around 15,000 clones listed, around a third are singletons. The source was alloreactive CD4+ T cells from a mixed lymphocyte reaction culture, collected before intestinal transplant. Subset: CFSE-low proliferating T cells sorted from roughly 6-day pre-transplant mixed lymphocyte reaction (GvH or HvG direction). The clonotype originates from a human patient who received an intestinal transplant.

The CDR3, as DNA: TGTGCCAGCAGCTTTACCGGGGGGAACACCGGGGAGCTGTTTTTT. Protein: CASSFTGGNTGELFF. The chain carries TRBV5-6 and TRBJ2-2, with D possibly being TRBD2 (6 bases). V dropped 2 bases and J dropped 1 base, with 9 bases sitting between them. The CDR3 extends over 15 amino acids. Germline V gene data show CDR1 as SGHDT and CDR2 as YYEEEE.